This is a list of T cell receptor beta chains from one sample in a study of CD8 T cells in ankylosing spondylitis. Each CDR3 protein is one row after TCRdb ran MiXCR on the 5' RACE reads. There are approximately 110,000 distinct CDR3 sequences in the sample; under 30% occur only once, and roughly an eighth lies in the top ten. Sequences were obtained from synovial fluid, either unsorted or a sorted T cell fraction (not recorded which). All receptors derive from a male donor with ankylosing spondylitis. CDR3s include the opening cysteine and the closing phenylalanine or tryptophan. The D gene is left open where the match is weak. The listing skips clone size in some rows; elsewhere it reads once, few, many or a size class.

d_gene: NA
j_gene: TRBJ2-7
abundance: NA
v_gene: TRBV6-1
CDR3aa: CASSELFRYEQYF
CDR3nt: TGTGCCAGCAGTGAACTGTTCAGGTACGAGCAGTACTTC

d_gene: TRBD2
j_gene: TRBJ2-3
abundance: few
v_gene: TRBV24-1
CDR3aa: CATSDWGTSGRTDTQYF
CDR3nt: TGTGCCACCAGTGATTGGGGGACTAGCGGGAGAACAGATACGCAGTATTTT

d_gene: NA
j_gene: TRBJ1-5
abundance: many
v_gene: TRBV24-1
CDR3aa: CATSDRDYGGIQPQHF
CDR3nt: TGTGCCACCAGTGACAGGGACTATGGGGGCATACAGCCCCAGCATTTT

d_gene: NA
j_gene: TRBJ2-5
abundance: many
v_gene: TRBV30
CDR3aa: CAWSTGPPLETQYF
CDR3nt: TGTGCCTGGAGTACCGGACCACCCCTGGAGACCCAGTACTTC

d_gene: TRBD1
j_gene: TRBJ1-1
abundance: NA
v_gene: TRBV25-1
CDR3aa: CASSGWTGSNTEAFF
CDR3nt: TGTGCCAGCAGTGGGTGGACAGGGTCGAACACTGAAGCTTTCTTT

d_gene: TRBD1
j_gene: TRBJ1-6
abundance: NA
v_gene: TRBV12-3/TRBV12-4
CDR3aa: CASSPDRGNSPLHF
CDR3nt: TGTGCCAGCAGTCCGGACAGGGGGAATTCACCCCTCCACTTT

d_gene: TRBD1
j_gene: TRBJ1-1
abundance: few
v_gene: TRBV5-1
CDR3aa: CASSGGTARNTEAFF
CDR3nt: TGCGCCAGCAGCGGAGGGACAGCTCGGAACACTGAAGCTTTCTTT

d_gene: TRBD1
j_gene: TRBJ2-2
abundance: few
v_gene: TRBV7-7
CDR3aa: CASSLGTGNTGELFF
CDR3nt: TGTGCCAGCAGCTTAGGGACAGGGAACACCGGGGAGCTGTTTTTT

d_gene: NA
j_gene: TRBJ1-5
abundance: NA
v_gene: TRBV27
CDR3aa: CASSLWPGNQPQHF
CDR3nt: TGTGCCAGCAGTTTATGGCCGGGCAATCAGCCCCAGCATTTT

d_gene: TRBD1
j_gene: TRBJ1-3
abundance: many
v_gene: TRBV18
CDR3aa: CASSPTGDGNTIYF
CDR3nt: TGTGCCAGCTCACCAACAGGGGACGGAAACACCATATATTTT

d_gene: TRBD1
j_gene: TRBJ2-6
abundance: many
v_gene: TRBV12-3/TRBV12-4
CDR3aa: CASSSDRRYSGANVLTF
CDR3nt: TGTGCCAGCAGTTCGGACAGGCGCTACTCTGGGGCCAACGTCCTGACTTTC

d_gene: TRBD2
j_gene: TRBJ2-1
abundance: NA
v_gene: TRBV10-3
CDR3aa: CAITRGASGISYNEQFF
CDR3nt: TGTGCCATCACCCGGGGGGCTAGCGGGATCTCCTACAATGAGCAGTTCTTC

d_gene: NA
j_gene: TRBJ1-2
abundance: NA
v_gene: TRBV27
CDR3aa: CASSPIGEVPGHTF
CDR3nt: TGTGCCAGCAGCCCAATTGGAGAGGTCCCGGGGCACACCTTC

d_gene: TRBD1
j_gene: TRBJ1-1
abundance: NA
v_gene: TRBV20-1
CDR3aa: CSARYRTGVTNTEAFF
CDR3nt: TGCAGTGCTAGATACCGGACAGGGGTTACGAACACTGAAGCTTTCTTT

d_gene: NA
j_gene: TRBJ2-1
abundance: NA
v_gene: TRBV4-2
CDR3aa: CASSHPNYNEQFF
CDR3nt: TGTGCCAGCAGCCACCCTAACTACAATGAGCAGTTCTTC

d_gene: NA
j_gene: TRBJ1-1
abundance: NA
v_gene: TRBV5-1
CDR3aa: CASSLDADSTEAFF
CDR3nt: TGCGCCAGCAGCTTGGACGCTGACAGCACTGAAGCTTTCTTT

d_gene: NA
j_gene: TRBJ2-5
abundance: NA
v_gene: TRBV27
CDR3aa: CASSPGAETQYF
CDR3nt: TGTGCCAGCAGTCCAGGTGCAGAGACCCAGTACTTC

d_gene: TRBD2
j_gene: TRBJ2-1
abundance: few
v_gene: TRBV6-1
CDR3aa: CASSPLASGIDYNEQFF
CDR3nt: TGTGCCAGCAGTCCCCTGGCTAGCGGGATAGACTACAATGAGCAGTTCTTC

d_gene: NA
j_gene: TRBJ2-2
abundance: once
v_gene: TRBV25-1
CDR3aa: CASLGQLNTGELFF
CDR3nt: TGTGCCAGCCTTGGACAATTGAACACCGGGGAGCTGTTTTTT

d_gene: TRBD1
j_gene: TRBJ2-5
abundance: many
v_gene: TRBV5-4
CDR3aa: CASSSQGAETQYF
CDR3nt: TGTGCCAGCAGTTCACAGGGGGCGGAGACCCAGTACTTC

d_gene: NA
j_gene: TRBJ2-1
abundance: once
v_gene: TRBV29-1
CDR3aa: CSAGARGSEQFF
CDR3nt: TGCAGCGCCGGCGCGCGCGGGTCGGAGCAGTTCTTC

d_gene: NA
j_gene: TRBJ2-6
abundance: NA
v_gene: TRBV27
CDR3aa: CASRLSGANVLTF
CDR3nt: TGTGCCAGCAGGCTGAGTGGGGCCAACGTCCTGACTTTC

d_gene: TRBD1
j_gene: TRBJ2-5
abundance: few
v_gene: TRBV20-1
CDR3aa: CSADRDREAQYF
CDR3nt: TGCAGTGCCGACCGGGACAGGGAAGCCCAGTACTTC

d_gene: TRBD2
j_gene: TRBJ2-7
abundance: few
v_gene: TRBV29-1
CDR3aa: CSVVTSGSYEQYF
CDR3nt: TGCAGCGTTGTAACTAGCGGGAGCTACGAGCAGTACTTC

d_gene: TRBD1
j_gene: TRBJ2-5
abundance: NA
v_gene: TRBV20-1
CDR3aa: CSARVAGGYETQYF
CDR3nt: TGCAGTGCTAGAGTGGCAGGGGGCTATGAGACCCAGTACTTC

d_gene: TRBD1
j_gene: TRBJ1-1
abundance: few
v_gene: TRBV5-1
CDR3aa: CASSISGTGNTEAFF
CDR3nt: TGCGCCAGCAGCATCTCCGGGACAGGGAACACTGAAGCTTTCTTT

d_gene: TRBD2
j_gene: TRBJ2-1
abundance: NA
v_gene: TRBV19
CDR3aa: CASSASGTSGYNEQFF
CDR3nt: TGTGCCAGTAGTGCCTCCGGGACTAGCGGGTACAATGAGCAGTTCTTC

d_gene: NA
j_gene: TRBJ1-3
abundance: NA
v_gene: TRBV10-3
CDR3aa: CAISDGKQGAGNTIYF
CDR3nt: TGTGCCATCAGTGACGGGAAACAGGGCGCTGGAAACACCATATATTTT

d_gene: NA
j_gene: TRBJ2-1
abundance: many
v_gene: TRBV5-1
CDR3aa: CASSLGPNYNEQFF
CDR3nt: TGCGCCAGCAGCTTGGGCCCGAACTACAATGAGCAGTTCTTC

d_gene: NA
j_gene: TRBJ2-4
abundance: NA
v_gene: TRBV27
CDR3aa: CASRLTGGNIQYF
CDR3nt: TGTGCCAGCAGATTAACAGGAGGAAACATTCAGTACTTC

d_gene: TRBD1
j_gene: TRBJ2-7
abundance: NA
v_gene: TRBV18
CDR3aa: CASSPGQGGDEQYF
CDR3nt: TGTGCCAGCTCACCAGGACAGGGGGGAGACGAGCAGTACTTC